This TCR beta chain was sequenced during a study of blood T cell repertoires in COVID-19. This clone is a singleton in its sample. Clones were sequenced by immunoSEQ multiplex PCR, and TCRdb holds only the in-frame ones, with some missing. Among about 130,000 clones listed, 65% to 90% were seen once. Trimming took 5 bases from V and 1 from J; bases not matched to a gene: 8. The CDR3 runs 16 residues. The germline gives CDR1 LNHDA, CDR2 SQIVND (reference sequence). The chain carries TRBV19 and TRBJ2-5; 9 bases fit TRBD1. The specimen was peripheral blood. This clonotype originated in an elderly man with active or convalescent COVID-19. The CDR3, as DNA: TGTGCCAGTAGTTTCGGGACAGGGATGGTCCAAGAGACCCAGTACTTC. Amino acid sequence: CASSFGTGMVQETQYF. The variable domain in full, completed from reference TRBV19 and TRBJ2-5, reads DGGITQSPKYLFRKEGQNVTLSCEQNLNHDAMYWYRQDPGQGLRLIYYSQIVNDFQKGDIAEGYSVSREKKESFPLTVTSAQKNPTAFYLCASSFGTGMVQETQYFGPGTRLLVL.